This passage covers 20 T cell receptor beta chains from one sample sequenced in a study of CD8+CD57+ T cells in acquired aplastic anemia. Patients who underwent sequencing had shown CD8+CD57+ cell expansion by flow cytometry. Template material for TCR beta VDJ and CDR3 profiling consisted of genomic DNA. TCRdb analysed the reads with MiXCR anew, one entry per CDR3 protein. The sample consists of under 200,000 distinct CDR3 sequences, about half of them appearing once. The sample comprised sorted CD4+, CD8+, or CD8+CD57+ T cells (not recorded which) from PBMCs. The source of these receptors is a human donor with aplastic anemia.

This clonotype came up many times. The CDR3 DNA reads TGTGCCATCGGGGGGGCCGCCTCAGCTAACTATGGCTACACCTTC. This sequence encodes CAIGGAASANYGYTF. This chain connects TRBV5-4 to TRBJ1-2; perhaps TRBD1 as D (6 bases). Germline V lookup: CDR1 SGHNT, CDR2 YYREEE (reference sequence). The V end lost 9 bases, the J end lost 0 bases, and 18 bases lay between the germline ends. CDR3 length equals 15 residues.

The chain recombines TRBV5-1 with TRBJ2-7; the match to TRBD1 covers 10 bases. The CDR3 runs 14 residues. In germline, CDR1 is SGHRS, CDR2 YFSETQ. V trimming: 4 bases; J trimming: 2 bases; junction bases outside the gene matches: 3. The CDR3 reads CASSTGQGPYEQYF. As DNA, the CDR3 is TGCGCCAGCAGCACGGGACAGGGGCCCTACGAGCAGTACTTC.

The CDR3 nucleotides are TGTGCCAGCAGCTTACACAAGGGGACTCGCTACGAGCAGTACTTC. Translation gives CASSLHKGTRYEQYF. This chain uses TRBV11-1 with TRBJ2-7; a possible D gene is TRBD2 (6 bases). The germline V gene has CDR1 SGHAT and CDR2 FQDESV (reference sequence). Trimming removed 2 bases at V and 3 bases at J, with 14 bases between. The CDR3 runs 15 residues.

The gene calls are TRBV19 and TRBJ2-1; tentative D call: TRBD2 (5 bases). The CDR3 loop spans 14 amino acids. Germline CDR1 and CDR2: LNHDA and SQIVND (reference sequence). Trimming stripped 11 bases from V and 0 bases from J, with 14 bases between. CDR3 protein: CACIEGNSYNEQFF. CDR3 DNA: TGTGCCTGTATAGAGGGAAACTCCTACAATGAGCAGTTCTTC. The variable domain in full, with the rest retrieved from reference TRBV19 and TRBJ2-1, is DGGITQSPKYLFRKEGQNVTLSCEQNLNHDAMYWYRQDPGQGLRLIYYSQIVNDFQKGDIAEGYSVSREKKESFPLTVTSAQKNPTAFYLCACIEGNSYNEQFFGPGTRLTVL.

The sample holds many counts of this clonotype. This chain uses TRBV30 with TRBJ2-7, with 9 bases lining up with TRBD2. The germline V gene encodes CDR1 GTSNPN and CDR2 SVGIG (reference sequence). The CDR3 has 13 residues. With V trimmed by 3 bases and J by 5 bases, 5 bases remained unmatched. The CDR3 bases are TGTGCCTGGAGGGGACTAGCACCCCACGAGCAGTACGTC. Translation: CAWRGLAPHEQYV.

The V call is TRBV2, the J call TRBJ2-2; the D is unclear. V lost 3 bases, J lost 7 bases, and 3 bases lay in between. Germline V gene sequence: CDR1 SNHLY, CDR2 FYNNEI. The CDR3 is made up of 11 amino acids. The CDR3 loop reads CASSEVGELFF. The CDR3 bases are TGTGCCAGCAGTGAGGTCGGGGAGCTGTTTTTT. The entire variable domain, with the rest obtained from reference TRBV2 and TRBJ2-2, is as follows: EPEVTQTPSHQVTQMGQEVILRCVPISNHLYFYWYRQILGQKVEFLVSFYNNEISEKSEIFDDQFSVERPDGSNFTLKIRSTKLEDSAMYFCASSEVGELFFGEGSRLTVL.

V gene TRBV10-3 combines with J gene TRBJ2-7, with 8 bases matching TRBD1. The CDR3 is 17 residues long. V trimming: 2 bases; J trimming: 4 bases; junction bases outside the gene matches: 13. CDR1 and CDR2 from the germline V gene are ENHRY and SYGVKD. CDR3 protein: CAISENPPDRGPYEQYV. DNA of the CDR3: TGTGCCATCAGTGAGAACCCCCCTGACAGGGGCCCGTACGAGCAGTACGTC.

This sequence joins TRBV6-4 and TRBJ1-2, with a possible D match to TRBD1 (6 bases). The CDR3 length is 14 residues. V was pared by 3 bases and J by 7 bases, with 15 bases between. The germline V gene has CDR1 MRHNA and CDR2 SNTAGT. The CDR3: CASSEQTGSGGYTF. In DNA form, the CDR3 reads TGTGCCAGCAGTGAACAGACAGGTTCCGGTGGCTACACCTTC.

This rearrangement joins TRBV29-1 to TRBJ1-2; 8 nucleotides align to TRBD1. After removal of 2 bases from V and 7 bases from J, the junction contained 9 bases not matched to a gene. The CDR3 covers 14 residues. Looked up from germline, CDR1 is SQVTM and CDR2 is ANQGSEA. The CDR3, as DNA: TGCAGCGTTGAACGCGCAGGGGGCGCGGGTGGCTACACCTTC. This translates into CSVERAGGAGGYTF.

This clonotype occurred a few times. V is TRBV19 and J is TRBJ2-7; D uncertain. The CDR3 is 14 amino acids. The germline V gene has CDR1 LNHDA and CDR2 SQIVND (reference sequence). With 4 bases removed from V and 6 bases from J, the gap between germline ends came to 16 bases. CDR3 sequence reads: CASSKVGSPIEQYF. In DNA form, the CDR3 reads TGTGCCAGTAGTAAGGTAGGCAGCCCCATCGAGCAGTACTTC.

This clonotype has only a few counts. This sequence joins TRBV15 and TRBJ2-5; a weak D match, TRBD2 (6 bases). V lost 0 bases to trimming and J lost 4 bases, with 18 bases between them. Germline-derived CDR1 and CDR2 are LNHNV and YYDKDF (reference sequence). The CDR3 has 17 amino acids. The CDR3 nucleotides are TGTGCCACCAGCAGAGATTGGGCCCTGGGGGGAGGAGAGACCCAGTACTTC. This encodes CATSRDWALGGGETQYF.

V is TRBV9 and J is TRBJ1-2; possible D gene TRBD1, 6 bases. The CDR3 is made up of 14 amino acids. CDR1 and CDR2 (germline): SGDLS, YYNGEE. V lost 4 bases, J lost 8 bases, and 18 bases lay in between. CDR3 bases: TGTGCCAGCAGCCAAGAGGGGGTGGTGCGGGGCTACACCTTC. Translated, it gives CASSQEGVVRGYTF. Combining the CDR3 with reference TRBV9 and TRBJ1-2 gives the whole variable domain DSGVTQTPKHLITATGQRVTLRCSPRSGDLSVYWYQQSLDQGLQFLIQYYNGEERAKGNILERFSAQQFPDLHSELNLSSLELGDSALYFCASSQEGVVRGYTFGSGTRLTVV.

This chain connects TRBV24-1 to TRBJ2-1, with 7 bases lining up with TRBD2. The CDR3 contains 17 residues. J gave up 7 bases and V 4 bases, and 15 bases lay outside the gene matches. The germline V gene has CDR1 KGHDR and CDR2 SFDVKD. Written as DNA, the CDR3 is TGTGCCACCAGTGACCTGGGAGGAGGGGAGGGGAGGAATGAGCAGTTCTTC. As protein: CATSDLGGGEGRNEQFF.

The rearrangement uses TRBV5-1 and TRBJ2-1, with 11 bases aligning to TRBD2. The CDR3 loop spans 18 amino acids. J was trimmed by 4 bases and V by 0 bases; bases with no gene match: 9. Germline V lookup: CDR1 SGHRS, CDR2 YFSETQ. CDR3 bases: TGCGCCAGCAGCTTGGCCTTACTAGCGGGAGATGGGTACAATGAGCAGTTCTTC. Its translation is CASSLALLAGDGYNEQFF.

The chain recombines TRBV29-1 with TRBJ1-1; D uncertain. In germline, CDR1 is SQVTM, CDR2 ANQGSEA. V was trimmed by 4 bases and J by 6 bases, leaving 9 bases between them. The CDR3 is 11 residues long. CDR3 DNA: TGCAGCGTTGTTACAGCCTCTGAAGCTTTCTTT. Translated, it gives CSVVTASEAFF.

The gene calls are TRBV24-1 and TRBJ2-4; D perhaps matches TRBD2 (5 bases). Germline V gene sequence: CDR1 KGHDR, CDR2 SFDVKD. This CDR3 contains 14 residues. Trimming pared 0 bases from V and 6 bases from J, leaving 8 bases between. The CDR3 region is CATSDLREGNIQYF. CDR3 bases: TGTGCCACCAGTGATTTGCGTGAGGGAAACATTCAGTACTTC.

This sequence joins TRBV10-3 and TRBJ1-1; D not certain. V was pared by 3 bases and J by 6 bases, with 14 bases between. Germline loops: CDR1 ENHRY, CDR2 SYGVKD. CDR3 length equals 14 residues. The CDR3 sequence is CAISELGGIAEAFF. The CDR3 coding sequence is TGTGCCATCAGTGAACTGGGAGGTATCGCTGAAGCTTTCTTT.

The chain is built from TRBV5-1 and TRBJ1-6; D is perhaps TRBD1 (5 bases). CDR3 length: 13 amino acids. CDR1 is SGHRS, CDR2 YFSETQ, per germline. The V gene lost 0 bases and the J gene lost 14 bases, with 12 bases spanning the gap. CDR3: CASSLADGGSLHF. CDR3 nucleotide sequence: TGCGCCAGCAGCTTGGCCGACGGGGGGTCCCTCCACTTT.

The gene calls are TRBV19 and TRBJ1-2; D is ambiguous. CDR3 length equals 12 residues. Trimming took 7 bases from V and 5 from J, leaving 11 bases between them. Per germline, CDR1 LNHDA and CDR2 SQIVND (reference sequence). The CDR3 DNA reads TGTGCCAGTACCCAAGGCCCGTATGGCTACACCTTC. This sequence encodes CASTQGPYGYTF.

As to this clonotype: A much larger clone is a single base away; this may be a read error. No conserved phenylalanine or tryptophan ends this CDR3, so it is likely a read error. V and J are TRBV2 and TRBJ1-1; 11 nucleotides agree with TRBD1. V dropped 6 bases and J dropped 5; count of bases not matched to a gene: 11. Looked up from germline, CDR1 is SNHLY and CDR2 is FYNNEI. This CDR3 contains 16 residues. The CDR3 DNA sequence: TGTGCCAGCAGGCCGGGACAGGGGGAGGGGGGGACTGAAGCTTTCTCT. Translation: CASRPGQGEGGTEAFS.